The T cell receptor beta chain under discussion was sequenced for a study of blood T cell repertoires in COVID-19. The V and J ends lost 4 bases and 5 bases, in that order; junction bases with no gene match: 17. This CDR3 contains 18 residues. A single count supports this clone. How the authors handled the data: Estimates of nucleated cell counts were drawn from the amplification of reference gene primers. The method was immunoSEQ multiplex PCR; TCRdb's version includes in-frame clones alone and lacks a portion of them. The V and J calls and clone size were taken over from that table, and D and trimming were inferred from the DNA. The sample includes about 190,000 clones, under 90% of them seen just once.

The chain has TRBV23-1 and TRBJ1-2; 9 bases are a match to TRBD1. TRBV23-1 is marked as an open reading frame, function uncertain. Source material: peripheral blood. This receptor was identified in a man between 60 and 75 years old with acute or convalescent COVID-19. The chain's CDR3 is CASSLRDRVFRPKYGYTF. In DNA, the CDR3 is TGCGCCAGCAGTCTACGGGACAGGGTCTTCAGACCGAAATATGGCTACACCTTC.